The 25 T cell receptor beta chains below all came from one sample that was sequenced in a study of radiotherapy plus CTLA-4 blockade in lung cancer. TCRdb's table, derived via immunoSEQ multiplex PCR, lists solely in-frame clones and lacks some. Of roughly 50,000 clones detected, around 77% appear once; the ten largest clones hold roughly 11%. Sequenced here: peripheral blood, sampled from a patient treated with radiotherapy plus ipilimumab. All receptors come from a human donor with non-small cell lung cancer who had stable disease on radiotherapy plus ipilimumab.

The rearrangement joins TRBV30 to TRBJ1-3; 9 bases are shared with TRBD1. Germline V gives CDR1 GTSNPN, CDR2 SVGIG (reference sequence). The CDR3 contains 18 residues. V was clipped by 5 bases and J by 3 bases; unmatched bases: 17. The CDR3 region is CAWGQGRLRIGGGNTIYF. The CDR3 coding sequence is TGTGCCTGGGGACAGGGGCGGTTAAGAATCGGCGGTGGAAACACCATATATTTT. Variable domain in full (rest from reference TRBV30 and TRBJ1-3): SQTIHQWPATLVQPVGSPLSLECTVEGTSNPNLYWYRQAAGRGLQLLFYSVGIGQISSEVPQNLSASRPQDRQFILSSKKLLLSDSGFYLCAWGQGRLRIGGGNTIYFGEGSWLTVV.

The chain has TRBV7-8 and TRBJ1-5, with D unclear. The CDR3 has 16 amino acids. CDR1 is SGHVS and CDR2 is FQNEAQ in the germline V gene. V was clipped by 5 bases and J by 2 bases, with 16 bases between them. CDR3 amino acids: CASSRAWVQGNQPQHF. In nucleotides, the CDR3 is TGTGCCAGCAGCCGGGCATGGGTCCAGGGCAATCAGCCCCAGCATTTT.

This clone has just a few counts. The rearrangement links TRBV10-2 to TRBJ1-2; D is uncertain. Germline V gene sequence: CDR1 WSHSY, CDR2 SAAADI. This CDR3 is built from 13 residues. Deletions cut 8 bases from V and 5 bases from J, with 15 bases between. The CDR3 protein is CASAPADLYGYTF. Written as DNA, the CDR3 is TGCGCCAGCGCCCCAGCGGACTTATATGGCTACACCTTC.

V is TRBV27 and J is TRBJ2-2; D unclear. The germline V gene has CDR1 MNHEY and CDR2 SMNVEV (reference sequence). The CDR3 loop spans 16 amino acids. Trimming took off 5 bases at V and 2 bases at J, with 15 bases between the two ends. CDR3 in DNA: TGTGCCAGCAGTGCCTCTATTAGAGCTAACACCGGGGAGCTGTTTTTT. This encodes CASSASIRANTGELFF.

The V call is TRBV19, the J call TRBJ1-2, with D tentatively TRBD1 (5 bases). Per germline, CDR1 LNHDA and CDR2 SQIVND (reference sequence). The V and J ends lost 1 base and 1 base respectively, with 10 bases between them. CDR3 length equals 15 residues. The DNA of the CDR3 is TGTGCCAGTAGTATAGCCGGGGCGGGTAACTATGGCTACACCTTC. Its protein is CASSIAGAGNYGYTF.

The V call is TRBV11-3, the J call TRBJ2-2; TRBD1 or TRBD2 may be the D gene (5 bases each). V gave up 5 bases and J gave up 5 bases, with 18 bases separating them. This CDR3 has 16 residues. The germline CDR1 and CDR2 sequences are SGHNT and YENEEA. DNA of the CDR3: TGTGCCAGCAGCCCCCGCATGGGGGTTTGGACCGGGGAGCTGTTTTTT. Translating it yields CASSPRMGVWTGELFF. Full variable domain (rest looked up from reference TRBV11-3 and TRBJ2-2): EAGVVQSPRYKIIEKKQPVAFWCNPISGHNTLYWYLQNLGQGPELLIRYENEEAVDDSQLPKDRFSAERLKGVDSTLKIQPAELGDSAVYLCASSPRMGVWTGELFFGEGSRLTVL.

The chain uses TRBV30 and TRBJ1-1; 7 bases are shared with TRBD1. CDR3 length: 15 amino acids. V lost 8 bases to trimming and J lost 1 base; unmatched junction nucleotides: 13. In germline, CDR1 is GTSNPN, CDR2 SVGIG (reference sequence). The CDR3 protein is CARRGRGDQNTEAFF. For the CDR3, the DNA is TGTGCCAGGCGGGGCAGGGGGGACCAGAACACTGAAGCTTTCTTT.

The V and J genes are TRBV7-2 and TRBJ2-7; D ambiguous. Trimming took off 6 bases at V and 0 bases at J, with 12 bases between the two ends. CDR3 length equals 14 residues. Germline V gene data show CDR1 as SGHTA and CDR2 as FQGNSA. The chain's CDR3 is CASRKTVTSYEQYF. The CDR3 nucleotides read TGTGCCAGCAGGAAGACTGTTACCTCCTACGAGCAGTACTTC. Full variable domain (missing parts from reference TRBV7-2 and TRBJ2-7): GAGVSQSPSNKVTEKGKDVELRCDPISGHTALYWYRQSLGQGLEFLIYFQGNSAPDKSGLPSDRFSAERTGGSVSTLTIQRTQQEDSAVYLCASRKTVTSYEQYFGPGTRLTVT.

CDR3 bases: TGTGCCAGCAGCGTAGGTCTAGCGGAAGAGACCCAGTACTTC. Its translation: CASSVGLAEETQYF. The chain uses TRBV9 and TRBJ2-5, with 7 bases that match TRBD2. The V gene's germline CDR1 is SGDLS and CDR2 YYNGEE. The CDR3 extends over 14 amino acids. V lost 0 bases and J lost 3; bases outside the gene matches: 2.

The CDR3 DNA follows: TGCGCCAGCAGCTTGGGAGGGACAGGCGAGCAGTACGTC. It is translated as CASSLGGTGEQYV. The J gene is TRBJ2-7, the V gene TRBV5-1, with TRBD1 matching 8 bases. CDR1 SGHRS and CDR2 YFSETQ come from the germline V gene. The CDR3 spans 13 residues. V shed 0 bases, J shed 6 bases, and the junction held 2 bases outside the gene matches.

The V and J genes are TRBV5-1 and TRBJ2-7; no reliable D call. The germline CDR1 and CDR2 sequences are SGHRS and YFSETQ. V was trimmed by 2 bases and J by 4 bases, leaving 10 bases between them. This CDR3 is built from 13 residues. The CDR3 DNA reads as TGCGCCAGCAGCTTTTACATGACATACGAGCAGTACTTC. Its protein product is CASSFYMTYEQYF.

The chain employs TRBV6-5 and TRBJ2-7; D is perhaps TRBD1 or TRBD2 (5 bases each). V was shortened by 6 bases and J by 1 base, with 13 bases between the two germline ends. The CDR3 covers 14 residues. Germline V gene data show CDR1 as MNHEY and CDR2 as SVGAGI. CDR3 DNA sequence: TGTGCCAGCAGGGGAACGGGACCATCCTACGAGCAGTACGTC. This encodes CASRGTGPSYEQYV.

CDR3: CATRSLYNEQFF. The CDR3 DNA sequence: TGTGCCACCCGGTCCCTTTACAATGAGCAGTTCTTC. This chain uses TRBV19 with TRBJ2-1; no firm D call. The CDR3 length is 12 residues. The V gene's germline CDR1 is LNHDA and CDR2 SQIVND (reference sequence). Trimming removed 10 bases from V and 4 bases from J, with 11 bases in between.

The chain recombines TRBV5-1 with TRBJ1-4; D is unclear. This CDR3 region has 15 residues. CDR1 SGHRS and CDR2 YFSETQ come from the germline V gene. The ends were cut back, 4 bases at V and 7 bases at J, with 17 bases in the middle. CDR3 in amino acids: CASSGVEGLGEKLFF. CDR3 bases: TGCGCCAGCAGCGGGGTCGAAGGGCTGGGTGAAAAACTGTTTTTT.

The chain links TRBV9 to TRBJ1-4; D ambiguous. CDR3 length: 16 residues. V lost 1 base and J lost 5, with 15 bases in between. From germline, CDR1 is SGDLS and CDR2 YYNGEE. This chain's CDR3 is CASSVSGSLGNEKLFF. Written as DNA, the CDR3 is TGTGCCAGCAGCGTATCGGGCAGTCTAGGGAATGAAAAACTGTTTTTT. The full variable domain, its missing parts supplied by reference TRBV9 and TRBJ1-4, is DSGVTQTPKHLITATGQRVTLRCSPRSGDLSVYWYQQSLDQGLQFLIQYYNGEERAKGNILERFSAQQFPDLHSELNLSSLELGDSALYFCASSVSGSLGNEKLFFGSGTQLSVL.

The V and J genes are TRBV30 and TRBJ2-2; D gene unclear. This CDR3 comprises 12 residues. Trimming cost V 0 bases and J 5 bases, with 4 bases left between them. Germline lookup yields CDR1 GTSNPN and CDR2 SVGIG (reference sequence). This chain's CDR3 is CAWSVKTGELFF. The CDR3 region has the DNA TGTGCCTGGAGTGTCAAGACCGGGGAGCTGTTTTTT.

This chain's CDR3 is CASSRGRAGNTIYF. The CDR3 DNA sequence: TGTGCCAGCAGTCGCGGCAGGGCGGGAAACACCATATATTTT. The chain carries TRBV27 and TRBJ1-3, with TRBD1 as a possible D gene (5 bases). The CDR3 length is 14 residues. V gave up 5 bases and J gave up 4 bases, with 12 bases separating them. Germline CDR1 is MNHEY and CDR2 is SMNVEV (reference sequence).

V and J are TRBV4-3 and TRBJ1-3; D is ambiguous. The CDR3 runs to 15 residues. V was cut by 0 bases and J by 4 bases, with 10 bases left in between. Germline CDR1 and CDR2: LGHNA and YSLEER. The CDR3, as DNA: TGCGCCAGCAGCCAAGACGCATCCACAGGAAACACCATATATTTT. Its protein product is CASSQDASTGNTIYF.

The rearrangement joins TRBV7-9 to TRBJ1-5; D remains unclear. Trimming removed 2 bases from V and 0 bases from J, with 14 bases in between. This CDR3 has 17 amino acids. CDR1 is SEHNR and CDR2 is FQNEAQ in the germline V gene (reference sequence). The CDR3 protein is CASSLILGPYSNQPQHF. In nucleotides, the CDR3 is TGTGCCAGCAGCTTAATTCTAGGCCCTTATAGCAATCAGCCCCAGCATTTT.

This clone was seen just once. The gene calls are TRBV6-1 and TRBJ1-4; D remains ambiguous. Germline CDR1 and CDR2: MNHNS and SASEGT. V shed 5 bases and J shed 8 bases, with 9 bases lying between them. This CDR3 region has 12 residues. The DNA of the CDR3 is TGTGCCAGCAGTCTGGGTGGGGAAAAACTGTTTTTT. Translated: CASSLGGEKLFF.

This chain connects TRBV28 to TRBJ1-5; 9 bases are a match to TRBD1. Per germline, CDR1 MDHEN and CDR2 SYDVKM. The J segment lost 6 bases and the V segment lost 3 bases, leaving 12 bases of the junction unmatched. There are 17 residues in the CDR3. CDR3 coding DNA: TGTGCCAGCAGTTTTGATCCGGGACAGGGTGTGTTTCAGCCCCAGCATTTT. Residues: CASSFDPGQGVFQPQHF.

This clone qualifies as medium-sized (0.01 to 0.1%). The rearrangement links TRBV10-2 to TRBJ2-7; unclear D gene. This CDR3 has 13 residues. The V gene lost 0 bases and the J gene lost 4 bases, with 7 bases spanning the gap. Germline V lookup: CDR1 WSHSY, CDR2 SAAADI. The CDR3 sequence is CASSESKGYEQYF. DNA for the CDR3: TGCGCCAGCAGTGAGTCGAAAGGGTACGAGCAGTACTTC.

The V gene is TRBV6-5, the J gene TRBJ2-7; D is perhaps TRBD2 (5 bases). This CDR3 is built from 13 residues. V lost 6 bases, J lost 2 bases, and 11 bases lay in between. Germline V gene sequence: CDR1 MNHEY, CDR2 SVGAGI. The CDR3 region has the DNA TGTGCCAGCAGCACGGCCGGGACCTACGAGCAGTACTTC. Translation: CASSTAGTYEQYF.

The chain is built from TRBV25-1 and TRBJ1-1; unclear D gene. The ends were cut back, 4 bases at V and 2 bases at J, with 14 bases in the middle. The CDR3 has 15 residues. The germline CDR1 and CDR2 sequences are MGHDK and SYGVNS. The DNA for the CDR3 is TGTGCCAGCAGTGGGTCCCAGGATTTCAACACTGAAGCTTTCTTT. Translation gives CASSGSQDFNTEAFF.

The chain combines TRBV7-3 with TRBJ2-6; no reliable D call. Trimming cost V 4 bases and J 4 bases, with 11 bases left between them. The germline V gene encodes CDR1 SGHTA and CDR2 FQGTGA. The CDR3 extends over 15 amino acids. CDR3 DNA: TGTGCCAGCAGCTCTCTAAGTTCGGGGGCCAACGTCCTGACTTTC. This codes for CASSSLSSGANVLTF.